This T cell receptor (beta chain) was profiled in a study of T cell responses to AZD1222 COVID-19 vaccine. Study-wide points: Across spike, vaccine-associated CD4 TCRs were found, dominant at 160-218 and 743-854. Compared with day 0, the breadth and depth of the Spike-specific TCR repertoire rose significantly after two doses of AZD1222.

As regards this clone: Its target is unknown.

Assay: immunoSEQ multiplex PCR; the TCRdb copy retains only in-frame clones and omits some. The sample carries 80,000 to 90,000 clones, 88% recorded once. V lost 5 bases and J 2 bases, leaving 10 bases between the germline ends. From germline, CDR1 is SEHNR and CDR2 FQNEAQ (reference sequence). This CDR3 has 15 residues. Sequences were derived from peripheral blood, sampled on day 0 of MenACWY control vaccination. This chain connects TRBV7-9 to TRBJ2-6, with D uncertain. This TCR was recovered from an adult in good health. The CDR3 bases are TGTGCCAGCAGCCGCCTTTTCCCTGGGGCCAACGTCCTGACTTTC. This sequence encodes CASSRLFPGANVLTF.